A single TCR beta chain is shown here with its context. Its matching antigen is unknown. Reverse transcription of all isolated RNA meant that expressed TCRB transcripts were sequenced. For naive, central memory and regulatory T cell samples, reads averaged around 3.8 million. Generated by immunoSEQ multiplex PCR, the TCRdb table keeps only in-frame clones and is missing some. The sample shows 400,000 to 500,000 clones, 11% to 15% of them seen only once. Each of the CD4+ naive, central memory, regulatory and stem cell-like memory populations was sorted via CD45RO/CCR7/CD25/CD127/CD95/CD27. This entry comes from a study of beta chain features in type 1 diabetes. This CDR3 region has 13 residues. V lost 3 bases and J 2 bases, leaving 7 bases between the germline ends. CDR1 is SGHTA, CDR2 FQGNSA, per germline. Study-wide results and limits: Within the patient group, naive, central memory and Treg TCRB repertoires appeared more similar to each other than within healthy donors.

Source material: naive CD4+ T cells from blood. The clonotype originates from a man between 25 and 39 years old in good health. This chain links TRBV7-2 with TRBJ1-1; D is unclear. CDR3 loop: CASSFEANTEAFF. The CDR3, as DNA: TGTGCCAGCAGCTTTGAGGCCAACACTGAAGCTTTCTTT.